One and the same sample provided the 29 T cell receptor beta chains below, sequenced in a study of blood T cell repertoires in COVID-19. Here immunoSEQ multiplex PCR was the method, and the copy in TCRdb shows in-frame clones only, minus some. Of 250,000 to 350,000 clones listed, roughly 87% are singletons. Specimen: peripheral blood. These TCRs come from a man between 18 and 29 years old with active or convalescent COVID-19.

The sample holds a few counts of this clone. The CDR3 spells CASSSGQGGAYGYTF. In DNA, the CDR3 is TGTGCCAGCAGCTCTGGACAGGGGGGGGCCTATGGCTACACCTTC. This chain uses TRBV7-8 with TRBJ1-2, with 10 bases aligning to TRBD1. J lost 4 bases, V lost 4 bases, and 6 bases had no gene match. CDR3 length equals 15 residues. Germline V CDR1 and CDR2: SGHVS, FQNEAQ. The full variable domain, in which reference TRBV7-8 and TRBJ1-2 provide the parts outside the CDR3, is GAGVSQSPRYKVAKRGQDVALRCDPISGHVSLFWYQQALGQGPEFLTYFQNEAQLDKSGLPSDRFFAERPEGSVSTLKIQRTQQEDSAVYLCASSSGQGGAYGYTFGSGTRLTVV.

The rearrangement links TRBV4-3 to TRBJ2-1; 9 bases fit TRBD1. V lost 4 bases and J lost 3; bases outside the gene matches: 4. Germline lookup yields CDR1 LGHNA and CDR2 YSLEER. This CDR3 has 15 amino acids. This chain's CDR3 is CASSLRTGDYNEQFF. CDR3 sequence (DNA): TGCGCCAGCAGCCTACGGACAGGGGACTACAATGAGCAGTTCTTC.

The V gene is TRBV7-9, the J gene TRBJ2-5; TRBD1 might be the D (5 bases). The V gene's germline CDR1 is SEHNR and CDR2 FQNEAQ (reference sequence). V was pared by 1 base and J by 5 bases, with 11 bases between. The CDR3 spans 14 residues. The CDR3 region has the DNA TGTGCCAGCAGCTTAGGGGCAGGGCTGGAGACCCAGTACTTC. Its protein product is CASSLGAGLETQYF.

A few counts support this clone. The V and J genes are TRBV14 and TRBJ2-7, with 7 bases identical to TRBD1. Germline CDR1 SGHDN, CDR2 FVKESK. Trimming removed 4 bases from V and 5 bases from J; junction bases left unmatched: 8. The CDR3 spans 14 residues. CDR3 in amino acids: CASSPLEGADEQYF. CDR3 sequence (DNA): TGTGCCAGCAGCCCCCTAGAGGGGGCCGACGAGCAGTACTTC.

The rearrangement uses TRBV29-1 and TRBJ1-2, with 8 nucleotides matching TRBD1. Germline lookup yields CDR1 SQVTM and CDR2 ANQGSEA. J lost 6 bases, V lost 7 bases, and 16 bases had no gene match. The CDR3 runs 15 residues. Written as DNA, the CDR3 is TGCAGCGCTCTAAATCGGGCAGGGGGCATGGATGGCTACACCTTC. This gives the protein CSALNRAGGMDGYTF.

V gene TRBV19 combines with J gene TRBJ1-3; 7 positions match TRBD1. Trimming took 3 bases from V and 0 from J; bases not matched to a gene: 2. CDR3 length: 15 residues. Germline lookup yields CDR1 LNHDA and CDR2 SQIVND (reference sequence). The CDR3 here is CASSIGTASGNTIYF. For the CDR3, the DNA is TGTGCCAGTAGTATTGGGACAGCCTCTGGAAACACCATATATTTT.

This chain links TRBV5-1 with TRBJ1-2; D perhaps matches TRBD1 (5 bases). This CDR3 has 15 amino acids. The germline V gene has CDR1 SGHRS and CDR2 YFSETQ. V lost 5 bases to trimming and J lost 1 base, with 15 bases between them. This CDR3 is CASRGFTGDNYGYTF. The CDR3 nucleotides read TGCGCCAGCAGAGGGTTTACAGGAGATAACTATGGCTACACCTTC.

The V and J genes are TRBV6-2 or TRBV6-3 and TRBJ1-4, with 9 bases matching TRBD1. There are 16 residues in the CDR3. V lost 2 bases, J lost 7 bases, and 8 bases stayed unmatched. Germline V gene sequence: CDR1 MNHEY, CDR2 SVGEGT. The DNA for the CDR3 is TGTGCCAGCAGTTACCTACCGGGACAGGGTCCTGAAAAACTGTTTTTT. Translated, it gives CASSYLPGQGPEKLFF.

The V gene is TRBV25-1, the J gene TRBJ2-1; D remains unclear. Looked up from germline, CDR1 is MGHDK and CDR2 is SYGVNS. Trimming left V 6 bases short and J 10 bases short, with 10 bases between. The CDR3 is made up of 11 amino acids. The CDR3 DNA sequence: TGTGCCAGCAGCCGAACAGAAGAGCAGTTCTTC. It specifies CASSRTEEQFF.

This chain uses TRBV19 with TRBJ2-7, with D tentatively TRBD1 (5 bases). V gave up 6 bases and J gave up 0 bases, with 9 bases separating them. In germline, CDR1 is LNHDA, CDR2 SQIVND (reference sequence). The CDR3 has 13 residues. The CDR3 DNA reads TGTGCCAGTAGATACAGGAGCTCCTACGAGCAGTACTTC. It translates to CASRYRSSYEQYF.

V gene TRBV5-6 combines with J gene TRBJ2-3; 9 nucleotides agree with TRBD2. The V gene's germline CDR1 is SGHDT and CDR2 YYEEEE. CDR3 length: 16 amino acids. Trimming cost V 4 bases and J 2 bases; bases outside gene matches: 8. The CDR3 bases are TGTGCCAGCAGCGGATTAGCGGGGGTACTCACAGATACGCAGTATTTT. It is translated as CASSGLAGVLTDTQYF.

This clone appeared a few times. The CDR3 is CASSLAGGMEKLFF. The CDR3 nucleotides read TGTGCCAGCAGCTTGGCGGGAGGGATGGAAAAACTGTTTTTT. This chain joins TRBV5-6 and TRBJ1-4; D is undetermined. There are 14 residues in the CDR3. Trimming took 0 bases from V and 8 from J, leaving 11 bases between them. CDR1 and CDR2 from the germline V gene are SGHDT and YYEEEE. The full variable domain, its missing parts supplied by reference TRBV5-6 and TRBJ1-4, is DAGVTQSPTHLIKTRGQQVTLRCSPKSGHDTVSWYQQALGQGPQFIFQYYEEEERQRGNFPDRFSGHQFPNYSSELNVNALLLGDSALYLCASSLAGGMEKLFFGSGTQLSVL.

Notes on this clone: A junction boundary mismatches the germline segment, possibly from a read error. The chain combines TRBV11-2 with TRBJ2-1; 7 nucleotides align to TRBD1. Germline V CDR1 and CDR2: SGHAT, FQNNGV. The CDR3 covers 15 residues. Here the CDR3 DNA reads TGTGCCAGCAGGTTAGACAGGGCTTCCTACAATGAGCAGTTCTTC. Residues: CASRLDRASYNEQFF. Using reference TRBV11-2 and TRBJ2-1 for the parts outside the CDR3, the full variable domain is EAGVAQSPRYKIIEKRQSVAFWCNPISGHATLYWYQQILGQGPKLLIQFQNNGVVDDSQLPKDRFSAERLKGVDSTLKIQPAKLEDSAVYLCASRLDRASYNEQFFGPGTRLTVL.

V gene TRBV9 combines with J gene TRBJ1-2; no clear D. The CDR3 length is 12 residues. Trimming shortened V by 3 bases and J by 8 bases, and 11 bases separated the two germline ends. Germline CDR1 is SGDLS and CDR2 is YYNGEE. CDR3 sequence reads: CASSAGFWGYTF. The DNA of the CDR3 is TGTGCCAGCAGCGCAGGCTTTTGGGGCTACACCTTC.

The chain uses TRBV6-5 and TRBJ1-5, with TRBD1 identical over 7 bases. Germline V CDR1 and CDR2: MNHEY, SVGAGI. The CDR3 length is 14 residues. With V trimmed by 8 bases and J by 6 bases, 10 bases remained unmatched. The CDR3 DNA reads TGTGCCAGCCGAGAGGGGGCGGCTGCTCAGCCCCAGCATTTT. This sequence encodes CASREGAAAQPQHF.

On this clone itself: One junction end disagrees with the germline gene, perhaps due to a read error. CDR3: CASCLGPEQPQHF. The CDR3 coding sequence is TGTGCCAGCTGTTTGGGCCCAGAACAGCCCCAGCATTTT. The chain joins TRBV27 to TRBJ1-5; D is ambiguous. The CDR3 sequence is 13 residues long. Germline CDR1 and CDR2: MNHEY and SMNVEV (reference sequence).

The gene calls are TRBV11-2 and TRBJ1-1; no reliable D call. Germline V gene sequence: CDR1 SGHAT, CDR2 FQNNGV. CDR3 length: 14 residues. The V end was cut by 1 base, the J end by 1 base, with 7 bases between. The CDR3 region has the DNA TGTGCCAGCAGCTTAGCCCCGGGGAACACTGAAGCTTTCTTT. Its protein product is CASSLAPGNTEAFF. Full variable domain (rest looked up from reference TRBV11-2 and TRBJ1-1): EAGVAQSPRYKIIEKRQSVAFWCNPISGHATLYWYQQILGQGPKLLIQFQNNGVVDDSQLPKDRFSAERLKGVDSTLKIQPAKLEDSAVYLCASSLAPGNTEAFFGQGTRLTVV.

The chain is built from TRBV5-1 and TRBJ2-3, with 7 nucleotides matching TRBD2. Germline trimming cut 0 bases from V and 2 bases from J; bases unmatched to any gene: 9. CDR1 SGHRS and CDR2 YFSETQ come from the germline V gene. There are 17 residues in the CDR3. The CDR3 sequence is CASSLDLRGITTDTQYF. The CDR3 DNA reads TGCGCCAGCAGCTTGGACTTGCGGGGGATCACCACAGATACGCAGTATTTT. The entire variable domain, with the rest obtained from reference TRBV5-1 and TRBJ2-3, is as follows: KAGVTQTPRYLIKTRGQQVTLSCSPISGHRSVSWYQQTPGQGLQFLFEYFSETQRNKGNFPGRFSGRQFSNSRSEMNVSTLELGDSALYLCASSLDLRGITTDTQYFGPGTRLTVL.

The rearrangement links TRBV13 to TRBJ2-1, with D tentatively TRBD2 (5 bases). Germline V gene sequence: CDR1 PRHDT, CDR2 FYEKMQ (reference sequence). The CDR3 runs to 15 residues. With 2 bases removed from V and 0 bases from J, the gap between germline ends came to 8 bases. The chain's CDR3 is CASSLWGASYNEQFF. The CDR3 DNA sequence: TGTGCCAGCAGCTTATGGGGAGCCTCCTACAATGAGCAGTTCTTC.

As to this clone: Within the sample, other DNA sequences also encode this same CDR3. V gene TRBV19 combines with J gene TRBJ2-1; D gene ambiguous. The germline V and J ends were trimmed by 3 bases and 7 bases, with 7 bases remaining between them. The length of the CDR3 is 12 residues. CDR1 is LNHDA and CDR2 is SQIVND in the germline V gene (reference sequence). CDR3 region: CASSIRSNEQFF. The CDR3 DNA reads TGTGCCAGTAGTATTCGTTCGAATGAGCAGTTCTTC.

This chain joins TRBV6-5 and TRBJ1-1; D unresolved. The germline V gene encodes CDR1 MNHEY and CDR2 SVGAGI. Trimming removed 0 bases at V and 1 base at J, with 9 bases between. This CDR3 comprises 15 residues. The CDR3 DNA is TGTGCCAGCAGTTACTCGGCCGGGAGGAACACTGAAGCTTTCTTT. Protein: CASSYSAGRNTEAFF.

The chain combines TRBV6-6 with TRBJ2-3, with 15 bases that match TRBD2. CDR3 length equals 17 residues. V gave up 5 bases and J gave up 5 bases; unmatched junction bases: 8. Germline V lookup: CDR1 MNHNY, CDR2 SVGAGI (reference sequence). The CDR3, as DNA: TGTGCCAGCAGTCCCGTACCGGGACTAGCGGGGGGAGATACGCAGTATTTT. Its protein is CASSPVPGLAGGDTQYF.

This chain links TRBV6-5 with TRBJ2-7; 12 nucleotides agree with TRBD1. The germline V gene has CDR1 MNHEY and CDR2 SVGAGI. V trimming: 6 bases; J trimming: 4 bases; junction bases outside the gene matches: 7. This CDR3 comprises 15 residues. The CDR3 DNA reads TGTGCCAGCAGGATCGGGACAGGGGGCGTATACGAGCAGTACTTC. Translating gives CASRIGTGGVYEQYF.

The CDR3 DNA sequence: TGTGCCAGCAGCTTGGCGGGCGGGAAATTCCACGAGCAGTACTTC. Translated, it gives CASSLAGGKFHEQYF. The chain couples TRBV5-5 to TRBJ2-7; D possibly corresponds to TRBD2 (6 bases). CDR1 SGHKS and CDR2 YYEKEE come from the germline V gene (reference sequence). V was clipped by 0 bases and J by 5 bases, with 15 bases between them. CDR3 length: 15 amino acids.

The chain carries TRBV24-1 and TRBJ2-2; the match to TRBD1 covers 7 bases. This CDR3 has 14 amino acids. The junction had 3 bases not matched to a gene; V was cut back by 6 bases and J by 3 bases. The germline V gene encodes CDR1 KGHDR and CDR2 SFDVKD. The CDR3 reads CATSTDRYTGELFF. CDR3 nucleotide sequence: TGTGCCACCAGTACGGACAGGTACACCGGGGAGCTGTTTTTT.

This clone was observed once. A read error is possible here, since a much larger clone lies one base away. CDR3 sequence: CASSPDRGETQYF. The CDR3, as DNA: TGTGCCAGCAGCCCCGACAGGGGGGAGACCCAGTACTTC. V gene TRBV7-8 combines with J gene TRBJ2-5; 9 bases agree with TRBD1. In germline, CDR1 is SGHVS, CDR2 FQNEAQ. The CDR3 covers 13 residues. With 5 bases clipped from V and 5 bases from J, the junction kept 3 bases outside the gene matches. Together with reference TRBV7-8 and TRBJ2-5, the CDR3 gives the full variable domain: GAGVSQSPRYKVAKRGQDVALRCDPISGHVSLFWYQQALGQGPEFLTYFQNEAQLDKSGLPSDRFFAERPEGSVSTLKIQRTQQEDSAVYLCASSPDRGETQYFGPGTRLLVL.

The rearrangement joins TRBV9 to TRBJ1-2; D gene uncertain. The CDR3 totals 13 residues. Trimming took off 0 bases at V and 8 bases at J, with 11 bases between the two ends. Germline lookup yields CDR1 SGDLS and CDR2 YYNGEE. The CDR3 sequence: CASSVGGKHGYTF. For the CDR3, the DNA is TGTGCCAGCAGCGTAGGAGGGAAGCACGGCTACACCTTC.

This chain joins TRBV4-1 and TRBJ2-3, with 8 nucleotides matching TRBD1. J was trimmed by 8 bases and V by 1 base; bases with no gene match: 11. The CDR3 consists of 16 residues. From germline, CDR1 is MGHRA and CDR2 YSYEKL. CDR3 residues: CASSQVGGQGIGTQYF. CDR3 DNA: TGCGCCAGCAGCCAAGTGGGAGGACAGGGTATTGGTACGCAGTATTTT.

V usage is TRBV7-9 and J usage is TRBJ2-3, with 9 bases lining up with TRBD1. The CDR3 loop spans 16 amino acids. The trim removed 5 bases at V and 0 bases at J, leaving 6 bases unmatched. Germline V gene data show CDR1 as SEHNR and CDR2 as FQNEAQ (reference sequence). This CDR3 is CASSHRDRASTDTQYF. As DNA, the CDR3 is TGTGCCAGCAGCCACCGGGACAGGGCGAGCACAGATACGCAGTATTTT.